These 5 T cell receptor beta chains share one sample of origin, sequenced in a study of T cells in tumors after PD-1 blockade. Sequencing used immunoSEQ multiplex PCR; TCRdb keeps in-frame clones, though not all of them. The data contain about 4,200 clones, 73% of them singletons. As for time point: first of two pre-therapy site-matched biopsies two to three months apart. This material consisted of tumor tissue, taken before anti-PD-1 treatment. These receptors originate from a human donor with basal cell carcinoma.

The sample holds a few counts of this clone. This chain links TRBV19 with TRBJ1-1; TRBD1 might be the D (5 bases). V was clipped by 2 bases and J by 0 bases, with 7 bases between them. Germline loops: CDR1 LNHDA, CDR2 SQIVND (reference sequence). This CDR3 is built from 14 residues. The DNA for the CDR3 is TGTGCCAGTAGTATACAGGGCGTGAACACTGAAGCTTTCTTT. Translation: CASSIQGVNTEAFF. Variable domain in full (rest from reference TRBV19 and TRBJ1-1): DGGITQSPKYLFRKEGQNVTLSCEQNLNHDAMYWYRQDPGQGLRLIYYSQIVNDFQKGDIAEGYSVSREKKESFPLTVTSAQKNPTAFYLCASSIQGVNTEAFFGQGTRLTVV.

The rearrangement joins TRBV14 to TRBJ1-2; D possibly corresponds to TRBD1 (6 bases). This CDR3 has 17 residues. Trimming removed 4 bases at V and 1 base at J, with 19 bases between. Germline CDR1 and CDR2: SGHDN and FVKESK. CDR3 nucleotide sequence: TGTGCCAGCAGCCGAGGGGGATCTGCCTTGGGTAACTATGGCTACACCTTC. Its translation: CASSRGGSALGNYGYTF.

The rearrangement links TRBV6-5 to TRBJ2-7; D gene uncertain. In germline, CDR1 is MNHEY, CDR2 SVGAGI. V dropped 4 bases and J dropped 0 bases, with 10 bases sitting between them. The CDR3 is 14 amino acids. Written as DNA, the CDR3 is TGTGCCAGCAGTTCTACAGCAACCTCCTACGAGCAGTACTTC. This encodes CASSSTATSYEQYF.

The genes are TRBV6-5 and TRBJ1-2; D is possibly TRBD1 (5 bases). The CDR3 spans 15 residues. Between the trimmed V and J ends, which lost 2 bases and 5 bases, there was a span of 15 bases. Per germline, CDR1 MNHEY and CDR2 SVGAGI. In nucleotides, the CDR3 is TGTGCCAGCAGTTACATCCTGGACATCGGTTATGGCTACACCTTC. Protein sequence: CASSYILDIGYGYTF.

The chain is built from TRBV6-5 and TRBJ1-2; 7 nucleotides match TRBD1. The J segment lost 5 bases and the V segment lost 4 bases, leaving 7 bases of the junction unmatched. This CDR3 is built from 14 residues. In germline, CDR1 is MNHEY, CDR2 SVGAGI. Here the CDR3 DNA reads TGTGCCAGCAGTTTAGGGGGACAGCCGTATGGCTACACCTTC. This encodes CASSLGGQPYGYTF.